These 2 T cell receptor beta chains originate from one sample sequenced in a study of blood T cell repertoires in COVID-19. Measured with immunoSEQ multiplex PCR; TCRdb has only the in-frame clones, and not every one. The sample yields about 300,000 clones, 90% seen once. Sequenced input: PBMCs or T cells enriched from blood (not recorded which). Receptors originate from a young woman with acute COVID-19.

J is TRBJ2-1 and V is TRBV25-1, with D tentatively TRBD1 (6 bases). The CDR3 loop spans 15 amino acids. Germline values: CDR1 MGHDK, CDR2 SYGVNS. V was cut by 5 bases and J by 1 base, with 12 bases left in between. The CDR3 DNA follows: TGTGCCAGCAGTTGGGGGCTGCGTTCCTACAATGAGCAGTTCTTC. Translating it yields CASSWGLRSYNEQFF.

This clone was counted only a few times. This sequence joins TRBV3-1 (or the pseudogene TRBV3-2) and TRBJ1-4, with 7 bases that match TRBD1. After removal of 1 base from V and 7 bases from J, the junction contained 6 bases not matched to a gene. Germline CDR1 reads LGHDT; CDR2 reads YNNKEL (reference sequence). The CDR3 loop spans 15 amino acids. The CDR3 region has the DNA TGTGCCAGCAGCCAAGGACAGGGAGGAATTGAAAAACTGTTTTTT. Translated: CASSQGQGGIEKLFF.